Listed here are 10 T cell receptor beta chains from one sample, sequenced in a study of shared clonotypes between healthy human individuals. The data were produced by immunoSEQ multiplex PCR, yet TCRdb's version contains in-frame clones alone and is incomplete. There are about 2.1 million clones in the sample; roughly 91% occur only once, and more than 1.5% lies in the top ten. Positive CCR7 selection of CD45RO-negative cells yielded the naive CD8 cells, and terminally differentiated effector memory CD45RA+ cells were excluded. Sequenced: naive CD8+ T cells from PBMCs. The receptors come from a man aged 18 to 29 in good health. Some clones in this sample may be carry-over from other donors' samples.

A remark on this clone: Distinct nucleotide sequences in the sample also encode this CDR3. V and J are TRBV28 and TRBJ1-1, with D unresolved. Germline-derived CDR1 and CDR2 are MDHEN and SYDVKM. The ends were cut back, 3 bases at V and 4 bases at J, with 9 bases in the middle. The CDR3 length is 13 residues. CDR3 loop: CASSLIRGTEAFF. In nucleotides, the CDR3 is TGTGCCAGCAGTTTGATTCGGGGCACTGAAGCTTTCTTT.

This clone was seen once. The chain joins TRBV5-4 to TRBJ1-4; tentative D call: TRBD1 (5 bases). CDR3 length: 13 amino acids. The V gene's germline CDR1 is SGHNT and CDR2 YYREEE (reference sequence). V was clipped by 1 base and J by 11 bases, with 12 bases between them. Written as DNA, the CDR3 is TGTGCCAGCAGCTTGTTTGGGGGAGGGAAACTGTTTTTT. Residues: CASSLFGGGKLFF.

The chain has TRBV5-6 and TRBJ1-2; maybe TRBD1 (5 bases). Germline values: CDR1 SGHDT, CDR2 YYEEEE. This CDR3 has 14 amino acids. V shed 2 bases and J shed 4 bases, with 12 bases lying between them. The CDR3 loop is CASSLGWRGYGYTF. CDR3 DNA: TGTGCCAGCAGCTTAGGTTGGAGGGGCTATGGCTACACCTTC.

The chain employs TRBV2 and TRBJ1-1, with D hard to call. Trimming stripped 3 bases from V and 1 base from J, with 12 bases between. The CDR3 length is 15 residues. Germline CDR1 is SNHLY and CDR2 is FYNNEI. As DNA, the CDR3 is TGTGCCAGCAGTGAGTCAATCGGGGAGAACACTGAAGCTTTCTTT. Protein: CASSESIGENTEAFF.

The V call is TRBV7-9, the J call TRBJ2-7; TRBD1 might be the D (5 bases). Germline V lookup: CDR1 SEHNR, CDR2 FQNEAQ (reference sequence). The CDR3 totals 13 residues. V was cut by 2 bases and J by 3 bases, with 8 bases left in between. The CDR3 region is CASSLRGFYEQYF. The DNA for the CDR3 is TGTGCCAGCAGCTTAAGGGGATTCTACGAGCAGTACTTC.

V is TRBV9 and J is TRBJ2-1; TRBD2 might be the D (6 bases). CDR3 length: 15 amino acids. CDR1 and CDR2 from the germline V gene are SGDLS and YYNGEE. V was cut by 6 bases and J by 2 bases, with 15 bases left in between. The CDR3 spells CASTPGVATYNEQFF. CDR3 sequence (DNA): TGTGCCAGCACCCCGGGGGTAGCAACCTACAATGAGCAGTTCTTC.

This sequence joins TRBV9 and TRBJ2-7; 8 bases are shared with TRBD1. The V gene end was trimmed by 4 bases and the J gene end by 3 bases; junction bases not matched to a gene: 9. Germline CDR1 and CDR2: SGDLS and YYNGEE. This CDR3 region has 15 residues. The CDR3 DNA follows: TGTGCCAGCAGCCCAAGAACCGGGACAGGCTACGAGCAGTACTTC. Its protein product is CASSPRTGTGYEQYF.

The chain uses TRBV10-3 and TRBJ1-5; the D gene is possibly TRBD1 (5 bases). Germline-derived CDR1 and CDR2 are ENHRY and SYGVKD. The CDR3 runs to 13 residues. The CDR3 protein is CAAGTPIGQPQHF. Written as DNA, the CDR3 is TGTGCTGCAGGGACGCCCATCGGCCAGCCCCAGCATTTT.

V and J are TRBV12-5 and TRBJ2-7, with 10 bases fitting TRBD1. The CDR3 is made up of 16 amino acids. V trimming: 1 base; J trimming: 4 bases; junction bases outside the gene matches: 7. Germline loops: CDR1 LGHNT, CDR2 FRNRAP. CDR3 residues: CASGLGNAGQGYEQYF. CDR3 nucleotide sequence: TGTGCTAGTGGTTTGGGTAACGCGGGACAGGGGTACGAGCAGTACTTC. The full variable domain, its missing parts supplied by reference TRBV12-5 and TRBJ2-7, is DARVTQTPRHKVTEMGQEVTMRCQPILGHNTVFWYRQTMMQGLELLAYFRNRAPLDDSGMPKDRFSAEMPDATLATLKIQPSEPRDSAVYFCASGLGNAGQGYEQYFGPGTRLTVT.

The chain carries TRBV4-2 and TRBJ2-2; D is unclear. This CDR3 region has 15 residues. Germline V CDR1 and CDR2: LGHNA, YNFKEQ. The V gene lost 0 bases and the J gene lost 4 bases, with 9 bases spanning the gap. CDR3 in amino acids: CASSQDIASTGELFF. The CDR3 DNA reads TGTGCCAGCAGCCAAGATATTGCAAGCACCGGGGAGCTGTTTTTT.